Below are 32 T cell receptor beta chains sequenced from a single sample in a study of long-term antiretroviral therapy in people with HIV. It was version v3.0 of the immunoSEQ assay that was run at survey level. TCRdb's copy holds only in-frame clones and misses some; the assay was immunoSEQ multiplex PCR. The sample holds 20,000 to 30,000 clones, 86% seen once. Sequenced here: unsorted PBMCs, sampled 1.2 years after starting antiretroviral therapy. These receptors all come from a man aged 45-65 years with HIV.

This sequence joins TRBV29-1 and TRBJ1-2; D gene ambiguous. The CDR3 has 12 residues. V was clipped by 5 bases and J by 2 bases, with 9 bases between them. Germline V gene lookup returns CDR1 SQVTM and CDR2 ANQGSEA. The CDR3 region has the DNA TGCAGCGTTCCGGTAACCAACTATGGCTACACCTTC. The encoded protein is CSVPVTNYGYTF.

V gene TRBV7-3 combines with J gene TRBJ1-2; a possible D gene is TRBD1 (6 bases). The V end lost 1 base, the J end lost 4 bases, and 13 bases lay between the germline ends. CDR3 length: 15 amino acids. Germline V CDR1 and CDR2: SGHTA, FQGTGA. CDR3 region: CASSLRGQDSYGYTF. Here the CDR3 DNA reads TGTGCCAGCAGCTTAAGAGGTCAGGACAGCTATGGCTACACCTTC.

The J gene is TRBJ2-3, the V gene TRBV9, with D uncertain. The CDR3 is 15 amino acids. The V end lost 1 base, the J end lost 5 bases, and 14 bases lay between the germline ends. CDR1 is SGDLS and CDR2 is YYNGEE in the germline V gene. CDR3 DNA sequence: TGTGCCAGCAGCGTACATCGAAGGGTAGGAGATACGCAGTATTTT. Its translation is CASSVHRRVGDTQYF. Complete variable domain (other parts from reference TRBV9 and TRBJ2-3): DSGVTQTPKHLITATGQRVTLRCSPRSGDLSVYWYQQSLDQGLQFLIQYYNGEERAKGNILERFSAQQFPDLHSELNLSSLELGDSALYFCASSVHRRVGDTQYFGPGTRLTVL.

The chain couples TRBV7-9 to TRBJ1-1; unclear D gene. The CDR3 has 13 amino acids. Germline V gene lookup returns CDR1 SEHNR and CDR2 FQNEAQ (reference sequence). Trimming stripped 2 bases from V and 6 bases from J, with 10 bases between. CDR3 in DNA: TGTGCCAGCAGCTTACCCCCGGTAGCTGAAGCTTTCTTT. This gives the protein CASSLPPVAEAFF.

The chain combines TRBV6-5 with TRBJ1-6; D not certain. Germline CDR1 reads MNHEY; CDR2 reads SVGAGI. The CDR3 is 13 residues long. Trimming removed 0 bases from V and 7 bases from J, with 4 bases in between. For the CDR3, the DNA is TGTGCCAGCAGTTACTCCCTCAATTCACCCCTCCACTTT. Amino acid sequence: CASSYSLNSPLHF.

J is TRBJ2-7 and V is TRBV27; D may be TRBD2 (6 bases). In germline, CDR1 is MNHEY, CDR2 SMNVEV (reference sequence). The V end lost 6 bases, the J end lost 2 bases, and 17 bases lay between the germline ends. This CDR3 is built from 15 residues. The CDR3 DNA is TGTGCCAGCAGCCAAAGGGGACTCTCCCCCTACGAGCAGTACTTC. Translated: CASSQRGLSPYEQYF.

The chain is built from TRBV2 and TRBJ1-2; TRBD1 aligns across 12 bases. Germline V gene lookup returns CDR1 SNHLY and CDR2 FYNNEI. V trimming: 8 bases; J trimming: 5 bases; junction bases outside the gene matches: 6. This CDR3 is built from 14 residues. The DNA of the CDR3 is TGTGCCAGCGCTCGGGACAGGGGGCCTTATGGCTACACCTTC. It encodes CASARDRGPYGYTF.

The CDR3 nucleotides are TGTGCCAGCAGCTCCACATTAGCGGGGAGGAGACCAGAGACCCAGTACTTC. Encoded protein: CASSSTLAGRRPETQYF. The chain carries TRBV7-9 and TRBJ2-5; 8 bases align to TRBD2. The CDR3 has 17 amino acids. With 4 bases clipped from V and 4 bases from J, the junction kept 14 bases outside the gene matches. Germline loops: CDR1 SEHNR, CDR2 FQNEAQ (reference sequence).

This clone appeared a single time. The chain links TRBV5-6 to TRBJ1-1, with D maybe TRBD1 (5 bases). Germline CDR1 SGHDT, CDR2 YYEEEE. This CDR3 region has 14 residues. Trimming left V 0 bases short and J 6 bases short, with 12 bases between. The DNA for the CDR3 is TGTGCCAGCAGCTTGGATCAGGGAAGCGCTGAAGCTTTCTTT. Its translation: CASSLDQGSAEAFF.

The chain is built from TRBV5-1 and TRBJ2-7; D tentatively reads TRBD1 or TRBD2 (5 bases each). Germline V gives CDR1 SGHRS, CDR2 YFSETQ. The V end lost 4 bases, the J end lost 4 bases, and 9 bases lay between the germline ends. This CDR3 contains 12 residues. CDR3 amino acids: CASSGTTYEQYF. The CDR3, as DNA: TGCGCCAGCAGCGGGACCACTTACGAGCAGTACTTC.

V usage is TRBV12-2 and J usage is TRBJ2-7. TRBV12-2 is noted as a pseudogene. There are 16 residues in the CDR3. The CDR3 here is CASRLVPALLSYEQYF. CDR3 in DNA: TGTGCAAGTCGCTTAGTCCCGGCTCTTCTCTCCTACGAGCAGTACTTC.

V is TRBV15 and J is TRBJ1-1; 8 bases map to TRBD1. V lost 3 bases and J lost 2; bases outside the gene matches: 2. Germline assignment: CDR1 LNHNV and CDR2 YYDKDF (reference sequence). The CDR3 has 14 residues. CDR3 sequence (DNA): TGTGCCACCAGCAGGGACAGGGTAAACACTGAAGCTTTCTTT. Residues: CATSRDRVNTEAFF.

This rearrangement joins TRBV5-4 to TRBJ1-1; D perhaps matches TRBD1 (6 bases). From germline, CDR1 is SGHNT and CDR2 YYREEE (reference sequence). The CDR3 covers 14 residues. The V end was cut by 4 bases, the J end by 4 bases, with 14 bases between. CDR3 residues: CASSRTAGSTEAFF. The CDR3, as DNA: TGTGCCAGCAGCCGGACAGCTGGGTCCACTGAAGCTTTCTTT.

The chain has TRBV7-2 and TRBJ1-4, with D unclear. CDR1 is SGHTA, CDR2 FQGNSA, per germline. Trimming pared 5 bases from V and 7 bases from J, leaving 11 bases between. The CDR3 runs to 13 residues. CDR3 region: CASSPGPGEKLFF. DNA of the CDR3: TGTGCCAGCAGCCCTGGACCCGGTGAAAAACTGTTTTTT.

The V gene is TRBV28, the J gene TRBJ2-5; 10 nucleotides line up with TRBD1. Germline assignment: CDR1 MDHEN and CDR2 SYDVKM. The CDR3 spans 16 residues. Trimming cost V 5 bases and J 2 bases; bases outside gene matches: 8. The CDR3, as DNA: TGTGCCAGCAGTCCCGGGACAGGGGCCCCTCAAGAGACCCAGTACTTC. Encoded protein: CASSPGTGAPQETQYF.

This clone appeared once. This rearrangement joins TRBV7-8 to TRBJ2-7; the D gene is possibly TRBD1 (6 bases). This CDR3 has 14 residues. CDR1 and CDR2 (germline): SGHVS, FQNEAQ. V was shortened by 1 base and J by 7 bases, with 14 bases between the two germline ends. This CDR3 reads CASSLGTGIREQYF. Here the CDR3 DNA reads TGTGCCAGCAGCTTAGGTACAGGGATTCGAGAGCAGTACTTC.

This chain's CDR3 is CASSLDSYAQPQHF. CDR3 nucleotides: TGTGCCAGCAGCTTAGATTCCTATGCGCAGCCCCAGCATTTT. The chain joins TRBV7-9 to TRBJ1-5, with unresolved D. Trimming stripped 1 base from V and 7 bases from J, with 11 bases between. Per germline, CDR1 SEHNR and CDR2 FQNEAQ (reference sequence). The CDR3 is made up of 14 amino acids.

This chain connects TRBV15 to TRBJ1-2, with D possibly being TRBD1 (6 bases). V dropped 4 bases and J dropped 2 bases, with 11 bases sitting between them. Germline CDR1 LNHNV, CDR2 YYDKDF (reference sequence). This CDR3 comprises 14 residues. The CDR3 here is CATSKQGSNYGYTF. In nucleotides, the CDR3 is TGTGCCACCAGCAAACAGGGTTCGAACTATGGCTACACCTTC.

The rearrangement joins TRBV7-8 to TRBJ2-2, with D perhaps matching TRBD1 or TRBD2 (7 bases each). CDR3 size: 17 residues. Trimming removed 1 base at V and 3 bases at J, with 15 bases between. Germline-derived CDR1 and CDR2 are SGHVS and FQNEAQ. The CDR3 loop is CASSLGGGTAYTGELFF. The CDR3, as DNA: TGTGCCAGCAGCTTAGGGGGGGGGACAGCCTACACCGGGGAGCTGTTTTTT.

The chain is built from TRBV21-1 and TRBJ2-2; the listed D gene, TRBD1, was not tested against the DNA. TRBV21-1 is a listed pseudogene. This CDR3 has 15 residues. CDR3 protein: CASSSKTGKTGELFF. In DNA form, the CDR3 reads TGTGCCAGCAGCTCGAAGACAGGGAAAACCGGGGAGCTGTTTTTT.

The chain links TRBV5-4 to TRBJ1-4; 10 nucleotides line up with TRBD1. CDR1 and CDR2 (germline): SGHNT, YYREEE (reference sequence). The CDR3 contains 14 residues. V lost 4 bases to trimming and J lost 8 bases; unmatched junction nucleotides: 5. CDR3 DNA: TGTGCCAGCAGCAGTGGACAGGGGGACGAAAAACTGTTTTTT. The encoded protein is CASSSGQGDEKLFF.

The table lists this clone with a count of one. The rearrangement joins TRBV2 to TRBJ2-3; TRBD2 agrees at 9 bases. V dropped 3 bases and J dropped 6; count of bases not matched to a gene: 10. The length of the CDR3 is 16 residues. CDR1 and CDR2 (germline): SNHLY, FYNNEI. The CDR3 here is CASSDWAGGPYDTQYF. CDR3 in DNA: TGTGCCAGCAGTGATTGGGCGGGGGGGCCTTACGATACGCAGTATTTT.

CDR3 residues: CASSVAGTGSETQYF. In nucleotides, the CDR3 is TGTGCCAGCAGCGTAGCCGGGACAGGGTCGGAGACCCAGTACTTC. The rearrangement uses TRBV9 and TRBJ2-5, with TRBD1 matching over 9 bases. The length of the CDR3 is 15 residues. V was clipped by 0 bases and J by 5 bases; unmatched bases: 5. Germline V gives CDR1 SGDLS, CDR2 YYNGEE.

The V call is TRBV7-9, the J call TRBJ2-1; TRBD1 is a possible D gene (6 bases). V lost 5 bases and J lost 3, with 14 bases in between. This CDR3 has 15 amino acids. The germline gives CDR1 SEHNR, CDR2 FQNEAQ (reference sequence). In nucleotides, the CDR3 is TGTGCCAGCAGCACCGGACAGAGAGACTACAATGAGCAGTTCTTC. This translates into CASSTGQRDYNEQFF.

This clone was counted only a few times. J is TRBJ1-2 and V is TRBV7-9, with D possibly being TRBD1 (5 bases). Germline CDR1 and CDR2: SEHNR and FQNEAQ (reference sequence). V lost 4 bases and J 5 bases, leaving 17 bases between the germline ends. The CDR3 has 15 residues. The CDR3 region has the DNA TGTGCCAGCAGCTATCAAACCGCCCCAGGGTATGGCTACACCTTC. As protein: CASSYQTAPGYGYTF.

The chain recombines TRBV7-9 with TRBJ1-4, with D unclear. Deletions cut 3 bases from V and 0 bases from J, with 14 bases between. This CDR3 spans 17 amino acids. The germline CDR1 and CDR2 sequences are SEHNR and FQNEAQ (reference sequence). In nucleotides, the CDR3 is TGTGCCAGCAGCTTCCTCCCGATGGGTGCAACTAATGAAAAACTGTTTTTT. Its translation: CASSFLPMGATNEKLFF.

This chain uses TRBV7-8 with TRBJ2-2, with 8 bases matching TRBD1. Trimming removed 3 bases from V and 4 bases from J; junction bases left unmatched: 7. CDR3 length: 16 residues. In germline, CDR1 is SGHVS, CDR2 FQNEAQ. CDR3 region: CASSLGQGASTGELFF. The CDR3 DNA reads as TGTGCCAGCAGCTTGGGGCAGGGGGCGAGCACCGGGGAGCTGTTTTTT.

The rearrangement links TRBV6-5 to TRBJ1-1; the D is unclear. The CDR3 runs 14 residues. Per germline, CDR1 MNHEY and CDR2 SVGAGI. V was cut by 2 bases and J by 4 bases, with 11 bases left in between. CDR3: CASSYPGRGTEAFF. The CDR3 DNA follows: TGTGCCAGCAGTTACCCAGGACGGGGCACTGAAGCTTTCTTT.

The rearrangement joins TRBV28 to TRBJ2-3; D unclear. CDR1 is MDHEN, CDR2 SYDVKM, per germline. This CDR3 is built from 13 residues. V lost 6 bases and J lost 2, with 9 bases in between. The chain's CDR3 is CASSPADTDTQYF. In DNA form, the CDR3 reads TGTGCCAGCAGCCCCGCTGACACAGATACGCAGTATTTT.

The genes are TRBV6-4 and TRBJ2-3; TRBD2 agrees at 7 bases. The CDR3 spans 15 residues. Trimming took 3 bases from V and 4 from J; bases not matched to a gene: 7. Germline V lookup: CDR1 MRHNA, CDR2 SNTAGT. In DNA form, the CDR3 reads TGTGCCAGCAGTGAGCGGGCTAGCGGCGCAGATACGCAGTATTTT. Its protein is CASSERASGADTQYF.

This clone occurred a few times. The chain links TRBV4-2 to TRBJ2-1, with 15 bases matching TRBD2. Germline values: CDR1 LGHNA, CDR2 YNFKEQ. V lost 0 bases to trimming and J lost 5 bases; unmatched junction nucleotides: 5. The CDR3 is 18 amino acids. The CDR3 sequence is CASSQDYGLAGGNNEQFF. DNA for the CDR3: TGTGCCAGCAGCCAAGATTATGGACTAGCGGGGGGGAACAATGAGCAGTTCTTC.

The chain carries TRBV7-9 and TRBJ2-1; 14 bases are a match to TRBD2. This CDR3 spans 16 amino acids. Germline CDR1 and CDR2: SEHNR and FQNEAQ (reference sequence). Trimming removed 5 bases from V and 5 bases from J; junction bases left unmatched: 5. For the CDR3, the DNA is TGTGCCAGCAGCGGGACTAGCGGGGGAGTAAACAATGAGCAGTTCTTC. Protein sequence: CASSGTSGGVNNEQFF.